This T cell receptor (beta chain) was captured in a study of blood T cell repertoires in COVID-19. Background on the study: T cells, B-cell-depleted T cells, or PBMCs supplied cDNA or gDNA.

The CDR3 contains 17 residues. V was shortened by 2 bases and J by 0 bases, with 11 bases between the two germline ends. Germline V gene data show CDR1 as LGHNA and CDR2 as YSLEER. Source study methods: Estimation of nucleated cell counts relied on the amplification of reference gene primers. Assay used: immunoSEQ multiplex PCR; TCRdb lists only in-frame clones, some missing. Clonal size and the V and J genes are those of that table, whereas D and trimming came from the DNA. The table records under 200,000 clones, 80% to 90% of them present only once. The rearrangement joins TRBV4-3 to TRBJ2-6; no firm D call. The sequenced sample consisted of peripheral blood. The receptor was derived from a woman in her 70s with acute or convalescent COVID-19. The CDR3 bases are TGCGCCAGCAGCCAATACTTCTCAGGCTCTGGGGCCAACGTCCTGACTTTC. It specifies CASSQYFSGSGANVLTF.